These T cell receptor beta chains were read from a single sample in a study of cytomegalovirus exposure and HLA in healthy donors. Measured with immunoSEQ multiplex PCR; TCRdb has only the in-frame clones, and not every one. The repertoire holds some 93,000 clones, with 70% to 85% as singletons. Source material: PBMCs. Receptor source: a man in his fifties or sixties in good health and CMV-seronegative. The CDR3 runs from the conserved cysteine through the conserved F or W. The D gene is left open where the match is weak. Clone size is shown for a subset of rows, as once, few, many or a class of expanded clone.

clone_size | j_call | d_call | v_call | cdr3_nt | cdr3_aa
- | TRBJ2-5 | - | TRBV19 | TGTGCCAGTAGTATGGAGGGAAGAGAGACCCAGTACTTC | CASSMEGRETQYF
- | TRBJ2-7 | TRBD2 | TRBV7-8 | TGTGCCAGCAGCCCAGGGACTAGCGGGGGCAGCTCCTACGAGCAGTACTTC | CASSPGTSGGSSYEQYF
- | TRBJ1-1 | TRBD1 | TRBV6-6 | TGTGCCAGCAACAGGGGCGGTTATGGGTTTGGCACTGAAGCTTTCTTT | CASNRGGYGFGTEAFF
- | TRBJ2-5 | TRBD1 | TRBV6-6 | TGTGCCAGCAGGCGACAGGGGGCTAGCTCGGAGACCCAGTACTTC | CASRRQGASSETQYF
- | TRBJ2-1 | - | TRBV5-4 | TGTGCCAGCGCCTCAGGGGGGAGCTCCTACAATGAGCAGTTCTTC | CASASGGSSYNEQFF
- | TRBJ1-1 | - | TRBV7-9 | TGTGCCAGCAGCCCCGGAGGGAGGGGCACTGAAGCTTTCTTT | CASSPGGRGTEAFF
- | TRBJ1-2 | TRBD1 | TRBV5-4 | TGTGCCAGCACCGCACAAATTACAGGGGATTATGGCTACACCTTC | CASTAQITGDYGYTF
- | TRBJ2-7 | - | TRBV18 | TGTGCCAGCTCAGGAGCGGGCTACGAGCAGTACTTC | CASSGAGYEQYF
- | TRBJ2-1 | TRBD1 | TRBV4-1 | TGCGCCAGCAGCCAAGATTCGGGGACAGTAAATGAGCAGTTCTTC | CASSQDSGTVNEQFF
- | TRBJ2-7 | TRBD2 | TRBV7-2 | TGTGCCAGCAGCGCCTTAGCGGGCCCCTACGAGCAGTACTTC | CASSALAGPYEQYF
- | TRBJ2-1 | TRBD2 | TRBV7-7 | TGTGCTAGCAGCTTAGGGACTAGCGGTTTCAATGAGCAGTTCTTC | CASSLGTSGFNEQFF
once | TRBJ2-1 | - | TRBV5-4 | TGTGCCAGCAGCTTGGGACTAGGAGATGAGCAGTTCTTC | CASSLGLGDEQFF
few | TRBJ1-2 | TRBD1 | TRBV29-1 | TGCAGCGTTGAAACATGGACAGGGACTAACTATGGCTACACCTTC | CSVETWTGTNYGYTF
- | TRBJ2-1 | TRBD1 | TRBV5-4 | TGTGCCAGCAGCCCCGGGACAGGCCACTACAATGAGCAGTTCTTC | CASSPGTGHYNEQFF
- | TRBJ2-1 | TRBD2 | TRBV4-1 | TGCGCCAGCAGCCAAGGGTCCACGCTAGCGGGAGGGGTCTACAATGAGCAGTTCTTC | CASSQGSTLAGGVYNEQFF
- | TRBJ1-2 | TRBD1 | TRBV28 | TGTGCCAGCAGTTTACAGGGGGGCGTATATGGCTACACCTTC | CASSLQGGVYGYTF
- | TRBJ2-1 | - | TRBV5-4 | TGTGCCAGCAGCTTGGGCGGAGGACGCTCCTACAATGAGCAGTTCTTC | CASSLGGGRSYNEQFF
- | TRBJ2-1 | TRBD2 | TRBV2 | TGTGCCAGCGAAAGTAATAGCGGGAGTGGGAACAATGAGCAGTTCTTC | CASESNSGSGNNEQFF
- | TRBJ2-1 | - | TRBV6-5 | TGTGCCACCCAAGGGGCGATAAGAGGTGAGCAGTTCTTC | CATQGAIRGEQFF
- | TRBJ2-7 | - | TRBV4-3 | TGCGCCAGCAGCCAAGGGACAGTCGCGACCTACGAGCAGTACTTC | CASSQGTVATYEQYF
- | TRBJ2-1 | TRBD2 | TRBV7-6 | TGTGCCAGCAGCTCCCTCAGCGGGGAAAAGTACAATGAGCAGTTCTTC | CASSSLSGEKYNEQFF
- | TRBJ2-3 | TRBD2 | TRBV9 | TGTGCCAGCAGCCTGGGGGGACTAGCGACAGATACGCAGTATTTT | CASSLGGLATDTQYF
- | TRBJ2-1 | TRBD1 | TRBV19 | TGTGCCAGTAGACCCTGGAGCGGGACAGGGGCAAACAATGAGCAGTTCTTC | CASRPWSGTGANNEQFF
- | TRBJ2-1 | TRBD2 | TRBV9 | TGTGCCAGCAGCGTAAGCAGAGAGGGGGGGACTAGCGGGAGTTGGAAAAGCTACAATGAGCAGTTCTTC | CASSVSREGGTSGSWKSYNEQFF
few | TRBJ2-5 | TRBD1 | TRBV29-1 | TGCAGCGTCGAACCCGACAGGGGAGAGACCCAGTACTTC | CSVEPDRGETQYF
- | TRBJ2-1 | TRBD2 | TRBV28 | TGTGCCAGCGAACTAGCGGGAAGGATTGAGCAGTTCTTC | CASELAGRIEQFF
- | TRBJ2-3 | TRBD2 | TRBV5-1 | TGCGCCAGCAGCTTGGGACGACTAGCGGACACAGATACGCAGTATTTT | CASSLGRLADTDTQYF
- | TRBJ2-1 | TRBD2 | TRBV19 | TGTGCCAGTAGTATTGTTAGCGGGAGGTCTAATGAGCAGTTCTTC | CASSIVSGRSNEQFF
- | TRBJ1-1 | - | TRBV9 | TGTGCCAGCAGCGTAGGGAGGGGCCGATCTGAAGCTTTCTTT | CASSVGRGRSEAFF